The next 13 T cell receptor beta chains were all read from a single sample in a study of PD-1 blockade in mismatch repair-deficient tumors. Produced via immunoSEQ multiplex PCR; TCRdb's table is partial and in-frame only. Among some 97,000 clones listed, approximately 80% were seen once. Sequenced material: peripheral blood, taken roughly 36 weeks after starting pembrolizumab. The receptors come from an adult with mismatch repair-deficient cancer.

The rearrangement uses TRBV6-1 and TRBJ2-5; 9 bases are shared with TRBD1. J lost 1 base, V lost 10 bases, and 7 bases had no gene match. This CDR3 spans 14 amino acids. CDR1 MNHNS and CDR2 SASEGT come from the germline V gene. This chain's CDR3 is CANSQGAGQETQYF. The CDR3 coding sequence is TGTGCCAACTCACAGGGGGCAGGCCAAGAGACCCAGTACTTC.

This chain joins TRBV18 and TRBJ2-3, with 8 nucleotides matching TRBD2. The trim removed 3 bases at V and 2 bases at J, leaving 13 bases unmatched. The CDR3 is 18 residues long. Germline V lookup: CDR1 KGHSH, CDR2 LQKENI. As DNA, the CDR3 is TGTGCCAGCTCACCGGGGAGAGAAGCGGGAGAGCACACAGATACGCAGTATTTT. Encoded protein: CASSPGREAGEHTDTQYF. The full variable domain, in which reference TRBV18 and TRBJ2-3 provide the parts outside the CDR3, is NAGVMQNPRHLVRRRGQEARLRCSPMKGHSHVYWYRQLPEEGLKFMVYLQKENIIDESGMPKERFSAEFPKEGPSILRIQQVVRGDSAAYFCASSPGREAGEHTDTQYFGPGTRLTVL.

This clone turned up a few times. The rearrangement joins TRBV4-2 to TRBJ1-2; D gene uncertain. The germline gives CDR1 LGHNA, CDR2 YNFKEQ. The CDR3 extends over 13 amino acids. Trimming pared 2 bases from V and 7 bases from J, leaving 11 bases between. In nucleotides, the CDR3 is TGTGCCAGCAGCCAAACCCAAGTCGGTGGCTACACCTTC. Translated: CASSQTQVGGYTF.

V is TRBV14 and J is TRBJ1-2; D unresolved. CDR1 and CDR2 (germline): SGHDN, FVKESK. V shed 4 bases and J shed 7 bases, with 19 bases lying between them. The CDR3 spans 15 residues. The CDR3: CASSRRGSAPGGYTF. CDR3 in DNA: TGTGCCAGCAGCCGGCGAGGTTCCGCTCCGGGTGGCTACACCTTC.

The chain is built from TRBV5-4 and TRBJ2-2, with TRBD1 matching 9 bases. The CDR3 consists of 16 residues. V lost 6 bases, J lost 1 base, and 7 bases stayed unmatched. In germline, CDR1 is SGHNT, CDR2 YYREEE (reference sequence). The CDR3 protein is CASNTGTGMNTGELFF. CDR3 nucleotides: TGTGCCAGCAATACCGGGACAGGGATGAACACCGGGGAGCTGTTTTTT.

This rearrangement joins TRBV27 to TRBJ2-5; the match to TRBD2 covers 11 bases. The J segment lost 6 bases and the V segment lost 5 bases, leaving 5 bases of the junction unmatched. Germline V gene lookup returns CDR1 MNHEY and CDR2 SMNVEV (reference sequence). The CDR3 runs to 14 residues. The CDR3 nucleotides are TGTGCCAGCAGTACGGGACTAGCGGAAAAGACCCAGTACTTC. It yields the protein CASSTGLAEKTQYF.

The CDR3 DNA is TGCGCCAGCAGTCAATCTTTGACAGGACAGGGTACCCCCTACGAGCAGTACTTC. Its protein product is CASSQSLTGQGTPYEQYF. The chain has TRBV23-1 and TRBJ2-7; 8 bases are a match to TRBD1. TRBV23-1 is treated as an ORF (open reading frame) with a function not yet certain. V was clipped by 0 bases and J by 2 bases; unmatched bases: 12. The CDR3 contains 18 residues.

The chain combines TRBV9 with TRBJ1-2, with D possibly being TRBD1 (5 bases). With 0 bases removed from V and 2 bases from J, the gap between germline ends came to 8 bases. Germline values: CDR1 SGDLS, CDR2 YYNGEE. This CDR3 contains 14 residues. The CDR3 DNA is TGTGCCAGCAGCGTAGCGGGACGGAACTATGGCTACACCTTC. The encoded protein is CASSVAGRNYGYTF.

The chain is built from TRBV7-8 and TRBJ1-5; 10 bases map to TRBD1. CDR1 is SGHVS, CDR2 FQNEAQ, per germline. The CDR3 contains 15 residues. The J segment lost 5 bases and the V segment lost 4 bases, leaving 5 bases of the junction unmatched. The CDR3 DNA sequence: TGTGCCAGCAGCTCGGGACAGGGGCCTTATCAGCCCCAGCATTTT. Translated, it gives CASSSGQGPYQPQHF.

The J gene is TRBJ1-4, the V gene TRBV5-1, with TRBD1 matching 11 bases. CDR3 length: 15 amino acids. V was clipped by 0 bases and J by 7 bases; unmatched bases: 2. Looked up from germline, CDR1 is SGHRS and CDR2 is YFSETQ. This CDR3 is CASSLAGQGVEKLFF. In nucleotides, the CDR3 is TGCGCCAGCAGCTTGGCGGGACAGGGGGTTGAAAAACTGTTTTTT.

The chain couples TRBV7-2 to TRBJ2-5, with 12 bases identical to TRBD2. This CDR3 contains 17 residues. Germline V gene lookup returns CDR1 SGHTA and CDR2 FQGNSA. Trimming took 0 bases from V and 5 from J; bases not matched to a gene: 7. The CDR3 DNA reads as TGTGCCAGCAGCTTAGCGTCTCCGACTAGCGGGAGTGAGACCCAGTACTTC. Amino acid sequence: CASSLASPTSGSETQYF.

V gene TRBV5-8 combines with J gene TRBJ2-5; D might be TRBD1 (6 bases). CDR3 length: 14 residues. CDR1 is SGHTS, CDR2 YDEGEE, per germline. Trimming took 2 bases from V and 2 from J, leaving 10 bases between them. The CDR3 protein is CASSFGQIQETQYF. The CDR3 DNA follows: TGTGCCAGCAGCTTCGGACAGATTCAAGAGACCCAGTACTTC.

The chain carries TRBV5-1 and TRBJ2-2, with a possible D match to TRBD2 (6 bases). V was pared by 3 bases and J by 5 bases, with 20 bases between. From germline, CDR1 is SGHRS and CDR2 YFSETQ. This CDR3 contains 17 residues. The CDR3 DNA reads TGCGCCAGCAGCTGGCCCTTGGGGGGAGTACGAACCGGGGAGCTGTTTTTT. This encodes CASSWPLGGVRTGELFF.